Reported below is one T cell receptor (beta chain). This entry comes from a study of cytomegalovirus exposure and HLA in healthy donors. This CDR3 contains 15 residues. Germline V gene data show CDR1 as MNHNS and CDR2 as SASEGT. Deletions cut 6 bases from V and 5 bases from J, with 17 bases between. Both 60 Vbeta primers and 13 Jbeta primers went into the PCR. Profiling relied on immunoSEQ multiplex PCR, and the TCRdb table lists in-frame clones only, not all of them. The sample yields about 180,000 clones, 80% seen once. Sequencing input: PBMCs. The TCR was taken from a woman aged 25 to 39 in good health and CMV-seronegative. The chain links TRBV6-1 to TRBJ2-1; a weak D match, TRBD1 (6 bases). In DNA form, the CDR3 reads TGTGCCAGCAGGGCCGCCGCAGGGGCGAACAATGAGCAGTTCTTC. Translating gives CASRAAAGANNEQFF.